The clone carrying this TCR beta chain is medium-sized. Its target is not known. A junction end diverges from the germline sequence, so it may reflect a read error. The data originate from a study of T-cell memory formation after mild COVID-19. Study information: The TCR clusters were mostly specific to one donor.

Germline CDR1 is SGHRS and CDR2 is YFSETQ. The CDR3 is 12 amino acids. TCRalpha and TCRbeta libraries used 5'RACE with constant-segment primers and UMIs. TCRdb re-analysed the 5' RACE reads in MiXCR, keeping a single row per CDR3 protein. The data show fewer than 250,000 distinct CDR3 sequences, about 10% seen once. Study-wide findings and caveats: Clones shrinking between day 15 and 85 showed a balanced CD4/CD8 split, and those that grew later tilted toward CD4+. Shrinking CD4+ clones resided mostly in CM and EM, and CD8+ ones in EMRA.

The origin of this receptor is a man between 18 and 29 years old who had mild COVID-19 (a few samples of this study predate the infection). Cell type and time point are not known. The V gene is TRBV5-1, the J gene TRBJ2-5, with D possibly being TRBD1 (5 bases). Specimen: PBMCs or a T cell subset sorted from them (not recorded which). In DNA, the CDR3 is TGCGCCAGCAGCCACACACTGGACACGATTGTCTTC. It yields the protein CASSHTLDTIVF.